The T cell receptor (beta chain) under discussion was sequenced for a study of blood T cell repertoires in COVID-19. Across the whole study: The samples span acute and convalescent COVID-19 from the United States, Italy and Spain. The cDNA or gDNA used as material had been derived from T cells, B-cell-depleted T cells, or PBMCs.

Under the authors' procedure: Reference gene primer amplification gave nucleated cell count estimates. Sequenced by immunoSEQ multiplex PCR; TCRdb stores in-frame clones only, minus some. V and J calls plus clone size are reproduced from that table; the DNA served to infer D and trimming. The sample holds 250,000 to 300,000 clones, around nine tenths seen once. This CDR3 is built from 13 residues. Unmatched junction bases numbered 3, after V lost 3 bases and J lost 7 bases. Per the germline V gene, CDR1 is MNHNS and CDR2 is SASEGT. Sequencing input: peripheral blood. The receptor was isolated from a woman aged 55-69 years with acute or convalescent COVID-19. The chain carries TRBV6-1 and TRBJ1-1, with 9 positions matching TRBD1. CDR3 loop: CASSERTGDEAFF. The CDR3 DNA sequence: TGTGCCAGCAGTGAGAGGACAGGGGATGAAGCTTTCTTT.